The 18 T cell receptor beta chains below all came from one sample that was sequenced in a study of blood T cell repertoires in COVID-19. Only in-frame clones appear in the TCRdb table, and some are missing; sequencing was by immunoSEQ multiplex PCR. The table has 150,000 to 200,000 clones, 88% seen once. The material sequenced was peripheral blood. The receptors here all came from a human donor in a cohort sampled during active COVID-19.

The rearrangement uses TRBV7-8 and TRBJ2-5, with D perhaps TRBD1 (5 bases). With 3 bases removed from V and 9 bases from J, the gap between germline ends came to 14 bases. Germline lookup yields CDR1 SGHVS and CDR2 FQNEAQ. The CDR3 runs to 13 residues. The CDR3 loop is CASSFTGEGAQYF. In DNA form, the CDR3 reads TGTGCCAGCAGCTTCACCGGAGAAGGGGCCCAGTACTTC.

The gene calls are TRBV19 and TRBJ2-1; tentative D call: TRBD1 (5 bases). Germline V gene data show CDR1 as LNHDA and CDR2 as SQIVND (reference sequence). V shed 5 bases and J shed 2 bases, with 13 bases lying between them. The CDR3 sequence is 15 residues long. CDR3 protein: CASSATQGTYNEQFF. The CDR3 coding sequence is TGTGCCAGTAGTGCGACCCAGGGAACCTACAATGAGCAGTTCTTC.

The V gene is TRBV5-1, the J gene TRBJ2-7; 7 bases are shared with TRBD2. V shed 1 base, J shed 1 base, and the junction held 5 bases outside the gene matches. CDR1 is SGHRS, CDR2 YFSETQ, per germline. CDR3 length: 15 amino acids. CDR3 sequence: CASSLSSSGSYEQYF. The CDR3, as DNA: TGCGCCAGCAGCTTGAGCTCTAGCGGTTCCTACGAGCAGTACTTC.

The chain recombines TRBV7-2 with TRBJ1-1; 7 nucleotides agree with TRBD1. V lost 1 base to trimming and J lost 6 bases; unmatched junction nucleotides: 8. The length of the CDR3 is 15 residues. Germline loops: CDR1 SGHTA, CDR2 FQGNSA. In nucleotides, the CDR3 is TGTGCCAGCAGCTTAGTCCATGGGACAGCACCTGAAGCTTTCTTT. Amino acid sequence: CASSLVHGTAPEAFF.

The chain recombines TRBV19 with TRBJ2-1; a weak D match, TRBD2 (6 bases). The CDR3 loop spans 9 amino acids. Trimming cost V 10 bases and J 10 bases, with 8 bases left between them. Germline CDR1 is LNHDA and CDR2 is SQIVND (reference sequence). For the CDR3, the DNA is TGTGCCACCCGGGGGGAGCAGTTCTTC. The encoded protein is CATRGEQFF.

The rearrangement uses TRBV19 and TRBJ1-1; the match to TRBD1 covers 12 bases. Germline CDR1 LNHDA, CDR2 SQIVND (reference sequence). The V gene end was trimmed by 3 bases and the J gene end by 2 bases; junction bases not matched to a gene: 13. CDR3 length: 19 residues. CDR3 bases: TGTGCCAGTAGTATCGAGGGCCCGGGACAGGGGGCAAAAAACACTGAAGCTTTCTTT. It is translated as CASSIEGPGQGAKNTEAFF.

V and J are TRBV9 and TRBJ1-3, with TRBD1 matching over 7 bases. CDR1 and CDR2 (germline): SGDLS, YYNGEE. CDR3 size: 15 residues. Trimming at V came to 1 base and at J to 2 bases, leaving 3 bases not matched to a gene. The CDR3 sequence is CASSVSGGTGNTIYF. CDR3 coding DNA: TGTGCCAGCAGCGTATCAGGGGGTACTGGAAACACCATATATTTT.

The chain uses TRBV4-1 and TRBJ1-3; D gene unclear. The germline V gene encodes CDR1 MGHRA and CDR2 YSYEKL. CDR3 size: 18 residues. Between the trimmed V and J ends, which lost 7 bases and 0 bases, there was a span of 22 bases. DNA of the CDR3: TGCGCCAGCACCCCCCGGTGGGCAGCACACCTCTCTGGAAACACCATATATTTT. Translating gives CASTPRWAAHLSGNTIYF.

The chain recombines TRBV5-1 with TRBJ2-7, with TRBD2 matching over 9 bases. The length of the CDR3 is 14 residues. Germline V gene lookup returns CDR1 SGHRS and CDR2 YFSETQ. The trim removed 2 bases at V and 4 bases at J, leaving 4 bases unmatched. The CDR3 region has the DNA TGCGCCAGCAGCTTCGGGACTAGCAGTTACGAGCAGTACTTC. It yields the protein CASSFGTSSYEQYF.

The V gene is TRBV5-6, the J gene TRBJ1-2, with a possible D match to TRBD1 (5 bases). CDR1 is SGHDT, CDR2 YYEEEE, per germline. This CDR3 is 15 amino acids long. The V gene lost 0 bases and the J gene lost 4 bases, with 13 bases spanning the gap. Here the CDR3 DNA reads TGTGCCAGCAGCTTGGTATCAGGGTTAATCTATGGCTACACCTTC. This codes for CASSLVSGLIYGYTF.

The chain combines TRBV13 with TRBJ2-5, with 13 bases aligning to TRBD2. The germline gives CDR1 PRHDT, CDR2 FYEKMQ (reference sequence). V lost 0 bases and J lost 4; bases outside the gene matches: 8. The CDR3 consists of 18 residues. Written as DNA, the CDR3 is TGTGCCAGCAGCTTAGGGACTAGCGGGGGGTACGAACGAGAGACCCAGTACTTC. Amino acids: CASSLGTSGGYERETQYF. The full variable domain, completed using reference TRBV13 and TRBJ2-5, is AAGVIQSPRHLIKEKRETATLKCYPIPRHDTVYWYQQGPGQDPQFLISFYEKMQSDKGSIPDRFSAQQFSDYHSELNMSSLELGDSALYFCASSLGTSGGYERETQYFGPGTRLLVL.

V is TRBV19 and J is TRBJ2-1; D is undetermined. V lost 3 bases, J lost 7 bases, and 4 bases lay in between. This CDR3 is built from 11 residues. Looked up from germline, CDR1 is LNHDA and CDR2 is SQIVND (reference sequence). The chain's CDR3 is CASSIGNEQFF. The CDR3 DNA reads as TGTGCCAGTAGTATCGGTAATGAGCAGTTCTTC.

The rearrangement links TRBV3-1 (or the pseudogene TRBV3-2) to TRBJ2-7; 12 bases agree with TRBD2. CDR3 size: 15 residues. Losses at the gene ends were 5 bases for V and 1 base for J; bases not matched to a gene: 3. Germline CDR1 reads LGHDT; CDR2 reads YNNKEL (reference sequence). This CDR3 is CASSASGRGSYEQYF. CDR3 nucleotides: TGTGCCAGCAGCGCTAGCGGGAGGGGATCCTACGAGCAGTACTTC.

The table lists this clone with a few counts. The chain couples TRBV5-1 to TRBJ2-7; 9 bases agree with TRBD2. Trimming removed 6 bases from V and 6 bases from J; junction bases left unmatched: 13. The CDR3 has 15 residues. Germline V gene lookup returns CDR1 SGHRS and CDR2 YFSETQ. The CDR3 coding sequence is TGCGCCAGCACCACCACCCCCGGGACTAGCCGCGAGCAGTACTTC. This codes for CASTTTPGTSREQYF.

The rearrangement joins TRBV29-1 to TRBJ2-1, with 10 bases fitting TRBD2. V shed 5 bases, J shed 6 bases, and the junction held 4 bases outside the gene matches. The CDR3 is made up of 13 amino acids. Germline CDR1 SQVTM, CDR2 ANQGSEA. The CDR3 is CSVSGRAINEQFF. CDR3 in DNA: TGCAGCGTTAGCGGGAGGGCGATCAATGAGCAGTTCTTC.

Notes on this clone: Within the sample, other DNA sequences also encode this same CDR3. The V call is TRBV15, the J call TRBJ2-1, with 10 bases fitting TRBD2. With 5 bases clipped from V and 2 bases from J, the junction kept 9 bases outside the gene matches. The CDR3 has 17 amino acids. The V gene's germline CDR1 is LNHNV and CDR2 YYDKDF (reference sequence). As DNA, the CDR3 is TGTGCCACCAGCGGCAGAGAGAGCGGGAGGGCCTACAATGAGCAGTTCTTC. Its protein is CATSGRESGRAYNEQFF.

This chain joins TRBV19 and TRBJ2-1, with D tentatively TRBD1 (6 bases). The V end lost 6 bases, the J end lost 10 bases, and 19 bases lay between the germline ends. Germline CDR1 and CDR2: LNHDA and SQIVND (reference sequence). The CDR3 has 14 amino acids. DNA of the CDR3: TGTGCCAGTAGCCCAAACCGGCAGGGGAGCGAGCAGTTCTTC. This sequence encodes CASSPNRQGSEQFF.

This chain links TRBV2 with TRBJ2-4; maybe TRBD2 (5 bases). Germline CDR1 SNHLY, CDR2 FYNNEI. The ends were cut back, 10 bases at V and 3 bases at J, with 16 bases in the middle. The CDR3 extends over 14 amino acids. For the CDR3, the DNA is TGTGCCATCATTCTGACCGCGGGCAAAAACATTCAGTACTTC. It translates to CAIILTAGKNIQYF.